This T cell receptor beta chain stems from a study of beta chain features in type 1 diabetes. Across the whole study: Regarding age, gender and cell yields, patients proved similar to healthy donors. Findings and limits, study-wide: Individuals with type 1 diabetes displayed fewer insertions and more deletions at VDJ junctions. Shorter TCRB CDR3s, moderately but significantly so, marked every one of the four CD4+ subsets in Type 1 diabetes patients. Whether HLA type affects TCRB rearrangement stayed undetermined in the present work. Patients showed naive, central memory and Treg TCRB repertoires that appeared more similar than those of healthy donors.

Trimming shortened V by 8 bases and J by 3 bases, and 17 bases separated the two germline ends. The CDR3 has 14 amino acids. Germline CDR1 reads MDHEN; CDR2 reads SYDVKM. Sequencing targeted expressed TCRB transcripts, as all isolated RNA had been reverse transcribed. The table came from immunoSEQ multiplex PCR; TCRdb's copy has only in-frame clones and leaves some out. Seen here are more than 25,000 clones, less than 70% observed once, and the top ten hold approximately 1.6%. This clone was recorded a few times. The antigen is unknown. Sequenced: Tregs from blood. The genes are TRBV28 and TRBJ2-7; tentatively, D is TRBD1 (6 bases). The sequence was obtained from a young woman with type 1 diabetes. CDR3 loop: CASLSGTTFYEQYF. CDR3 coding DNA: TGTGCCAGCTTGTCCGGGACAACCTTCTACGAGCAGTACTTC.